The rows below give T cell receptor beta chains drawn from one sample of a study of blood T cell repertoires in COVID-19. TCRdb's copy holds only in-frame clones and misses some; the assay was immunoSEQ multiplex PCR. Of roughly 120,000 clones listed, 70% to 90% are singletons. Sequencing input: peripheral blood. The receptors here all came from a human donor in a cohort sampled during active COVID-19. The conserved cysteine and the conserved F or W are not part of the CDR3 here.

J gene	V gene	CDR3 protein
TRBJ1-2	TRBV27	ASSFIEGALPARYGYT
TRBJ1-1	TRBV28	ASSLAAQGRTEAF
TRBJ2-2	TRBV4-2	ASSQGTSYTGELF
TRBJ2-5	TRBV18	ASSSQSETQY
TRBJ1-4	TRBV18	ASSPPSGAAGEKLF
TRBJ2-7	TRBV4-2	ASSQEPGLTYEQY
TRBJ2-2	TRBV30	AWSVAGSGELF
TRBJ2-5	TRBV29-1	SVARGFQETQY
TRBJ2-5	TRBV5-5	ASRRSAGQETQY
TRBJ2-7	TRBV27	ASSSGRAYHEQY
TRBJ2-1	TRBV6-2/TRBV6-3	ASTPFRGRSYNEQF
TRBJ1-3	TRBV5-4	ASGRDSLHSGNTIY
TRBJ2-2	TRBV11-3	ASSPGTSSRTGELF
TRBJ2-4	TRBV21-1	ASSKAFSSGNFLAKNIQY
TRBJ2-1	TRBV18	ASSPGLNNEQF
TRBJ2-5	TRBV30	AWSYKRDQETQY
TRBJ2-7	TRBV19	ASRRRETYGEQY
TRBJ1-1	TRBV11-3	ASSKEPGQGITF
TRBJ2-3	TRBV19	ASSNQGLAVRGDTQY
TRBJ1-2	TRBV7-2	ASSFPTGANYGYT
TRBJ1-2	TRBV18	ASSPRWGTSGYT
TRBJ1-1	TRBV28	ASSLSVNTEAF
TRBJ2-7	TRBV24-1	ATSGYDRDEQY
TRBJ1-2	TRBV6-5	ATKPTNYGYT
TRBJ2-3	TRBV7-9	ASSLSPGTGAGTDTQY
TRBJ1-4	TRBV4-2	ASSQLQGGSEKLF
TRBJ1-1	TRBV7-2	ASGGGGNTEAF
TRBJ1-5	TRBV6-1	ASSEMPGDQPQH
TRBJ2-5	TRBV29-1	SVDSGGETQY
TRBJ2-6	TRBV18	ASSPTGGRGANVLT
TRBJ2-7	TRBV30	AWSSTGRAYEQY
TRBJ1-5	TRBV30	AWSLTGNQPQH
TRBJ2-1	TRBV7-2	ASSLSSLPSGKQF
TRBJ2-3	TRBV19	ASSMRETSGRSTDTQY
TRBJ2-3	TRBV5-6	ASSLRASQY
TRBJ1-2	TRBV7-6	ASSLEDRGGLGYT
TRBJ1-1	TRBV12-3/TRBV12-4	ASSLGGRPEAF
TRBJ2-1	TRBV15	ATSRVYSQGLSSYNEQF
TRBJ1-1	TRBV3-1/TRBV3-2	ASSQQGLAF
TRBJ2-5	TRBV9	ASSVGTRTGEETQY
TRBJ2-7	TRBV4-3	ASSQDWQYYEQY
TRBJ2-3	TRBV27	ASSLIRRGPTDTQY
TRBJ1-5	TRBV15	ATSDLRGYQPQH
TRBJ2-5	TRBV5-1	ASSPSGGETQY
TRBJ2-5	TRBV5-1	ASSDGQGYETQY
TRBJ2-1	TRBV9	ASSPWGGGVGNEQF
TRBJ2-1	TRBV19	ASSIGRGYEQF
TRBJ2-2	TRBV30	AWSVLVNTGELF
TRBJ2-5	TRBV7-9	ASSLAASGKETQY
TRBJ1-2	TRBV7-2	ASSRQSTSYGYT
TRBJ2-2	TRBV6-6	ALGGADNTGELF